One and the same sample provided the 19 T cell receptor beta chains below, sequenced in a study of Ad26.COV2.S vaccination and SARS-CoV-2 variants. Using immunoSEQ multiplex PCR, the repertoire was profiled, and TCRdb retains in-frame clones only, with some absent. The sample records about 320,000 clones, around 85% being singletons. Described treatment: about 20 received Ad26.COV2.S at low or high dose, single or two shots; roughly 5 received placebo; per-sample allocation not given. Samples analyzed were those drawn on day 63 after the first vaccine or placebo injection. This specimen was peripheral blood, taken in a trial of Ad26.COV2.S vaccine versus placebo. These TCRs come from a person aged 18-60 years who received the Ad26.COV2.S COVID-19 vaccine or a placebo.

The chain has TRBV28 and TRBJ1-2; D possibly corresponds to TRBD1 (5 bases). Germline assignment: CDR1 MDHEN and CDR2 SYDVKM. The CDR3 has 16 amino acids. V was pared by 4 bases and J by 7 bases, with 22 bases between. The CDR3 here is CASSSPPLVGGGGYTF. The CDR3, as DNA: TGTGCCAGCAGTTCACCCCCGTTGGTCGGGGGGGGTGGCTACACCTTC.

A single count supports this clone. The rearrangement links TRBV6-5 to TRBJ1-1; 7 bases are shared with TRBD1. Unmatched junction bases numbered 2, after V lost 0 bases and J lost 1 base. The germline CDR1 and CDR2 sequences are MNHEY and SVGAGI. The CDR3 runs 15 residues. The CDR3 DNA is TGTGCCAGCAGTTACTCCGGGACAGAGAACACTGAAGCTTTCTTT. Protein: CASSYSGTENTEAFF.

The chain employs TRBV5-1 and TRBJ2-2; 7 bases match TRBD2. V lost 0 bases and J lost 4; bases outside the gene matches: 3. The CDR3 consists of 15 residues. The germline CDR1 and CDR2 sequences are SGHRS and YFSETQ. This CDR3 is CASSLVSGPTGELFF. The CDR3 nucleotides read TGCGCCAGCAGCTTGGTTAGCGGGCCCACCGGGGAGCTGTTTTTT. The whole variable domain, remainder taken from reference TRBV5-1 and TRBJ2-2, is KAGVTQTPRYLIKTRGQQVTLSCSPISGHRSVSWYQQTPGQGLQFLFEYFSETQRNKGNFPGRFSGRQFSNSRSEMNVSTLELGDSALYLCASSLVSGPTGELFFGEGSRLTVL.

This chain uses TRBV12-3 or TRBV12-4 with TRBJ2-7, with 7 nucleotides matching TRBD1. The CDR3 spans 12 residues. The trim removed 6 bases at V and 5 bases at J, leaving 4 bases unmatched. The CDR3 loop is CASRQGRDEQYF. CDR3 DNA sequence: TGTGCCAGCAGACAGGGGAGAGACGAGCAGTACTTC.

The chain carries TRBV5-8 and TRBJ1-5; D is uncertain. The germline V and J ends were trimmed by 0 bases and 7 bases, with 8 bases remaining between them. The V gene's germline CDR1 is SGHTS and CDR2 YDEGEE. The CDR3 runs 13 residues. The DNA of the CDR3 is TGTGCCAGCAGCTTGGAACCCAAACAGCCCCAGCATTTT. It translates to CASSLEPKQPQHF.

The V gene is TRBV6-5, the J gene TRBJ1-5, with 9 bases aligning to TRBD1. The CDR3 is made up of 15 amino acids. Germline loops: CDR1 MNHEY, CDR2 SVGAGI. With V trimmed by 0 bases and J by 6 bases, 3 bases remained unmatched. CDR3 sequence (DNA): TGTGCCAGCAGTTACTCCGGGACAGGGTCTCAGCCCCAGCATTTT. Its translation is CASSYSGTGSQPQHF.

The chain joins TRBV3-1 (or the pseudogene TRBV3-2) to TRBJ1-2; D is unclear. The length of the CDR3 is 14 residues. V dropped 1 base and J dropped 7 bases, with 13 bases sitting between them. Germline assignment: CDR1 LGHDT and CDR2 YNNKEL (reference sequence). CDR3 sequence reads: CASSQAGSLSGYTF. The CDR3, as DNA: TGTGCCAGCAGCCAAGCGGGGAGCCTGAGTGGCTACACCTTC.

The CDR3 region has the DNA TGTGCCAGCAGTTTACGCAGGGGGCGCGGGAACACTGAAGCTTTCTTT. It yields the protein CASSLRRGRGNTEAFF. The gene calls are TRBV7-9 and TRBJ1-1, with 8 bases identical to TRBD1. This CDR3 spans 16 amino acids. With V trimmed by 6 bases and J by 1 base, 10 bases remained unmatched. Germline V gene sequence: CDR1 SEHNR, CDR2 FQNEAQ (reference sequence).

The chain has TRBV3-1 (or the pseudogene TRBV3-2) and TRBJ2-1; D perhaps matches TRBD2 (6 bases). The V gene lost 4 bases and the J gene lost 8 bases, with 24 bases spanning the gap. The CDR3 covers 17 residues. Germline V gives CDR1 LGHDT, CDR2 YNNKEL (reference sequence). CDR3 residues: CASSPRHPGEILDEQFF. Written as DNA, the CDR3 is TGTGCCAGCAGCCCCCGGCATCCGGGGGAGATCTTGGATGAGCAGTTCTTC.

This clone was found once. The chain links TRBV6-6 to TRBJ2-1; TRBD2 matches 7 bases. Germline V lookup: CDR1 MNHNY, CDR2 SVGAGI (reference sequence). This CDR3 comprises 11 residues. V shed 7 bases and J 12 bases; nucleotides not matched to a gene: 6. The CDR3 DNA sequence: TGTGCCAGCACCCTAACGGGGGGGCAGTTCTTC. It translates to CASTLTGGQFF.

This chain connects TRBV19 to TRBJ1-2, with TRBD1 matching over 7 bases. The CDR3 contains 15 residues. V lost 3 bases, J lost 2 bases, and 6 bases stayed unmatched. The germline CDR1 and CDR2 sequences are LNHDA and SQIVND (reference sequence). The CDR3 region has the DNA TGTGCCAGTAGTATGTTTTCACAGGGGAACTATGGCTACACCTTC. It codes for CASSMFSQGNYGYTF.

CDR3 sequence (DNA): TGTGCCAGCAGCTTCGGAGGGAGGAACACTGAAGCTTTCTTT. Translation gives CASSFGGRNTEAFF. This chain connects TRBV5-4 to TRBJ1-1; D not resolved. Germline CDR1 SGHNT, CDR2 YYREEE (reference sequence). Trimming removed 2 bases at V and 1 base at J, with 9 bases between. The CDR3 is 14 amino acids.

The genes are TRBV4-1 and TRBJ1-5; possibly TRBD1 for D (6 bases). The germline V gene encodes CDR1 MGHRA and CDR2 YSYEKL. The CDR3 contains 17 residues. Trimming took 7 bases from V and 3 from J, leaving 22 bases between them. For the CDR3, the DNA is TGCGCCAGCACGATGGGTTACACACAGGGATTCAATCAGCCCCAGCATTTT. This gives the protein CASTMGYTQGFNQPQHF.

The V call is TRBV7-9, the J call TRBJ1-5; no reliable D call. The ends were cut back, 5 bases at V and 6 bases at J, with 11 bases in the middle. Per germline, CDR1 SEHNR and CDR2 FQNEAQ (reference sequence). The CDR3 contains 13 residues. The CDR3 nucleotides read TGTGCCAGCAGCCGGTTTCCCAGTCAGCCCCAGCATTTT. The encoded protein is CASSRFPSQPQHF. Full variable domain (remainder filled in from reference TRBV7-9 and TRBJ1-5): DTGVSQNPRHKITKRGQNVTFRCDPISEHNRLYWYRQTLGQGPEFLTYFQNEAQLEKSRLLSDRFSAERPKGSFSTLEIQRTEQGDSAMYLCASSRFPSQPQHFGDGTRLSIL.

The V gene is TRBV24-1, the J gene TRBJ2-7, with a tentative D call TRBD1 (6 bases). The CDR3 consists of 15 residues. Trimming pared 4 bases from V and 2 bases from J, leaving 14 bases between. Per germline, CDR1 KGHDR and CDR2 SFDVKD. The CDR3 DNA reads as TGTGCCACCAGTGAACGACAGGCCGAAACCTACGAGCAGTACTTC. Amino acids: CATSERQAETYEQYF.

The chain employs TRBV11-3 and TRBJ2-3; 7 bases match TRBD1. Trimming cost V 5 bases and J 6 bases; bases outside gene matches: 11. Looked up from germline, CDR1 is SGHNT and CDR2 is YENEEA. This CDR3 has 15 amino acids. CDR3 loop: CASSQDSQDRDTQYF. In nucleotides, the CDR3 is TGTGCCAGCAGCCAAGATAGCCAGGACAGGGATACGCAGTATTTT.

The chain joins TRBV19 to TRBJ2-2, with D unresolved. Trimming stripped 3 bases from V and 1 base from J, with 9 bases between. This CDR3 is built from 15 residues. Looked up from germline, CDR1 is LNHDA and CDR2 is SQIVND (reference sequence). The CDR3 DNA sequence: TGTGCCAGTAGTATGACACGCCTGAACACCGGGGAGCTGTTTTTT. Its protein product is CASSMTRLNTGELFF.

The chain has TRBV6-5 and TRBJ1-2; D possibly corresponds to TRBD1 (5 bases). Germline CDR1 and CDR2: MNHEY and SVGAGI. Trimming left V 2 bases short and J 9 bases short, with 13 bases between. CDR3 size: 13 residues. CDR3 loop: CASSYGAGKSYTF. The CDR3 region has the DNA TGTGCCAGCAGTTACGGGGCAGGGAAAAGCTACACCTTC.

The genes are TRBV5-1 and TRBJ2-2; maybe TRBD1 (8 bases). Germline values: CDR1 SGHRS, CDR2 YFSETQ. V was clipped by 1 base and J by 6 bases, with 16 bases between them. This CDR3 comprises 16 residues. DNA for the CDR3: TGCGCCAGCAGCTTGAGGTGGACAGGGAGGGCCGGGGAGCTGTTTTTT. It yields the protein CASSLRWTGRAGELFF.